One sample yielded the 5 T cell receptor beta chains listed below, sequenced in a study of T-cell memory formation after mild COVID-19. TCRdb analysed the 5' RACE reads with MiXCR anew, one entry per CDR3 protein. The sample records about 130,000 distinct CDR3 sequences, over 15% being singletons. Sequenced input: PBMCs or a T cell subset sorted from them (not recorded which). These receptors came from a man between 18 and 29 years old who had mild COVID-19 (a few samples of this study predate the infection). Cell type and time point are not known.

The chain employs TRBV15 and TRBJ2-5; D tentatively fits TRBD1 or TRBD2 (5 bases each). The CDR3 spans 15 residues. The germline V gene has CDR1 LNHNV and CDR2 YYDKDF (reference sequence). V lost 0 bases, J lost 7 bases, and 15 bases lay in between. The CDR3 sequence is CATSREALGTGTQYF. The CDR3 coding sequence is TGTGCCACCAGCAGAGAGGCCCTAGGGACGGGGACCCAGTACTTC.

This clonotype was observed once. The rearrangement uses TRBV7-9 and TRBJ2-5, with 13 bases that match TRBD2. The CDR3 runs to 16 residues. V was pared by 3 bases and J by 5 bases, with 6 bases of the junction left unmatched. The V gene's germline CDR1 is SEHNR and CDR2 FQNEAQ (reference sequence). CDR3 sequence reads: CASSFRTSGSGETQYF. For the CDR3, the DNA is TGTGCCAGCAGCTTCCGGACTAGCGGGAGCGGGGAGACCCAGTACTTC.

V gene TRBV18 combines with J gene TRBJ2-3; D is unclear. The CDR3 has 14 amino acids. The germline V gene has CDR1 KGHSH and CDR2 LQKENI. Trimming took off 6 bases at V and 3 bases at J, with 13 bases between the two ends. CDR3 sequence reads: CASSKLARTDTQYF. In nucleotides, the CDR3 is TGTGCCAGCTCCAAACTTGCTCGGACAGATACGCAGTATTTT.

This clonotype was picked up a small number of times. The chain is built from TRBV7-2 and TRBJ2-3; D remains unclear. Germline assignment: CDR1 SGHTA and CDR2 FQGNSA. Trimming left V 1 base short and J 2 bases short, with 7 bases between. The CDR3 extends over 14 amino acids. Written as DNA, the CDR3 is TGTGCCAGCAGCTTAGATCCGATCACAGATACGCAGTATTTT. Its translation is CASSLDPITDTQYF.

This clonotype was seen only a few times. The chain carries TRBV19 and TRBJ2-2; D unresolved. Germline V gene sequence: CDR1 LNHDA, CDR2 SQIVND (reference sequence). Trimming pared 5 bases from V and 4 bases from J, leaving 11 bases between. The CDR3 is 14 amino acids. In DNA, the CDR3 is TGTGCCAGTAGTGTAGGGATTTCCACCGGGGAGCTGTTTTTT. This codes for CASSVGISTGELFF.